Listed below are T cell receptor beta chains from one sample, sequenced in a study of cytomegalovirus exposure and HLA in healthy donors. The assay was immunoSEQ multiplex PCR, and TCRdb's table has in-frame clones only and misses some. The profile shows 110,000 to 150,000 clones, about 89% of them singletons. The sequenced material came from PBMCs. These receptor sequences come from a man younger than 35 in good health and CMV-seronegative. Both conserved end residues are part of each CDR3. Each record gives: clone size, J gene, D gene, V gene, CDR3 DNA, CDR3 protein. D genes are given only for firm matches. For some rows the clone size is stated as once, few or many, or as a class when expanded; others skip it.

NA TRBJ1-1 TRBD1 TRBV10-1 TGCGCCAGCAGTGCTCGACAGGGGCTGAACACTGAAGCTTTCTTT CASSARQGLNTEAFF
few TRBJ2-2 NA TRBV6-1 TGTGCCAGCAGTGATTTCCGTCGAGCCGGGGAGCTGTTTTTT CASSDFRRAGELFF
NA TRBJ2-1 TRBD1 TRBV19 TGTGCCAGTAGTCCGGACAGGAGCTCCTACAATGAGCAGTTCTTC CASSPDRSSYNEQFF
NA TRBJ2-1 NA TRBV19 TGTGCCAGTAGCGAACTACCCTTAAACAATGAGCAGTTCTTC CASSELPLNNEQFF
NA TRBJ1-4 NA TRBV11-3 TGTGCCAGCAGTTCCGGGATAACGAGTGAAAAACTGTTTTTT CASSSGITSEKLFF
once TRBJ1-2 NA TRBV19 TGTGCCAGTAGTCCCGGGGGGGGCGCCAACTATGGCTACACCTTC CASSPGGGANYGYTF
NA TRBJ1-2 NA TRBV7-2 TGTGCCAGCAGCTTAGGGGGGGTGGCAGGGAACTATGGCTACACCTTC CASSLGGVAGNYGYTF
NA TRBJ2-2 TRBD1 TRBV19 TGTGCCAGTAGAATTGGAGGGACAGGGAACACCGGGGAGCTGTTTTTT CASRIGGTGNTGELFF
NA TRBJ2-6 TRBD1 TRBV27 TGTGCCAGCAGTTCCATACAGGGGGCCGGGGCCAACGTCCTGACTTTC CASSSIQGAGANVLTF
NA TRBJ2-7 TRBD1 TRBV5-1 TGCGCCAGCAGCTTTTCAGGGGGCTGGTACGAGCAGTACTTC CASSFSGGWYEQYF
NA TRBJ2-7 TRBD2 TRBV18 TGTGCCAGCTCTATAACTAGCGGGGGGGCCTACGAGCAGTACTTC CASSITSGGAYEQYF
NA TRBJ1-1 NA TRBV19 TGTGCCAGTAGTCCCCGACACTTGAACACTGAAGCTTTCTTT CASSPRHLNTEAFF
NA TRBJ2-3 TRBD1 TRBV7-8 TGTGCCAGCGCACTTGACAGGGTTGGTGGTACGCAGTATTTT CASALDRVGGTQYF
NA TRBJ2-3 NA TRBV27 TGTGCCAGCAGTTTGAGAGATACGCAGTATTTT CASSLRDTQYF
NA TRBJ1-2 NA TRBV6-5 TGTGCCACCTCAACCCGGGGGGCGGTTAACTATGGCTACACCTTC CATSTRGAVNYGYTF
NA TRBJ1-4 TRBD1 TRBV14 TGTGCCAGCAGCCAACTCCGGGACAGGGGGCCTCCGGCAGTTCGAGAAAAACTGTTTTTT CASSQLRDRGPPAVREKLFF
NA TRBJ1-1 NA TRBV19 TGTGCCAGTAGTAAGCACCGGGAACCTGAAGCTTTCTTT CASSKHREPEAFF
NA TRBJ1-3 TRBD1 TRBV5-1 TGCGCCAGCAGCTATGGGACAGGGGCCTCTGGAAACACCATATATTTT CASSYGTGASGNTIYF
NA TRBJ1-2 TRBD1 TRBV7-9 TGTGCCAGCAGCCCCGGGACAGGCTATGGCTACACCTTC CASSPGTGYGYTF
NA TRBJ2-2 TRBD2 TRBV5-1 TGCGCCAGCAGCTCAGGACTAGCGGGAGATCGAGGCACCGGGGAGCTGTTTTTT CASSSGLAGDRGTGELFF
NA TRBJ1-1 NA TRBV4-1 TGCGCCAGCAGCCACCCGGTCCAAAACACTGAAGCTTTCTTT CASSHPVQNTEAFF
once TRBJ2-3 NA TRBV15 TGTGCCACCAGCAGAGTGGGGGGTTATACGCAGTATTTT CATSRVGGYTQYF
NA TRBJ2-7 NA TRBV6-1 TGTGCCAGCATCCGACAGGTGGGTCACTACGAGCAGTACTTC CASIRQVGHYEQYF
NA TRBJ2-1 NA TRBV10-2 TGCGCCAGCAGTGAGGGAGCTGTCTATGAGCAGTTCTTC CASSEGAVYEQFF
NA TRBJ2-5 TRBD2 TRBV5-4 TGTGCCACCCTAGCGGGTGGCAGGGCTGACGGGACCCAGTACTTC CATLAGGRADGTQYF
NA TRBJ1-3 TRBD1 TRBV6-5 TGTGCCAGCAGTTACCGACAGGGGTCTGGAAACACCATATATTTT CASSYRQGSGNTIYF
NA TRBJ1-1 NA TRBV5-1 TGCGCCAGCAGCTTACAACAGGGAAATACTGAAGCTTTCTTT CASSLQQGNTEAFF
NA TRBJ1-2 NA TRBV7-6 TGTGCCAGCAGCTCCGGGACGGGAGCTAACTATGGCTACACCTTC CASSSGTGANYGYTF
NA TRBJ1-2 TRBD1 TRBV28 TGTGCCAGCAGGACGGGCAGGGGGTCGTTTTACTATGGCTACACCTTC CASRTGRGSFYYGYTF
NA TRBJ1-1 TRBD1 TRBV27 TGTGCCAGCAGTTTATTGACAGGGGGGGTGAACACTGAAGCTTTCTTT CASSLLTGGVNTEAFF
NA TRBJ2-3 TRBD2 TRBV9 TGTGCCAGCAGCGTTGGGACTACCGGGAACACAGATACGCAGTATTTT CASSVGTTGNTDTQYF
NA TRBJ1-5 TRBD1 TRBV5-8 TGTGCCAGCAGCTACCGGGACAGGGGGATAGGTGGCAATCAGCCCCAGCATTTT CASSYRDRGIGGNQPQHF